The present T cell receptor (beta chain) was sequenced within a study of naive and memory T cell subsets. Cells stained for CD3, CD4, CD8, CD45RA, CD27 and viability were sorted into four CD45RA/CD27 subsets. Both TRBC1 and TRBC2 were covered by a beta constant-region primer of two equimolar oligonucleotides. Nested alpha and beta constant-region primers with the SP2 primer drove four PCR rounds on ligated cDNA. One entry per CDR3 protein, called by TCRdb with MiXCR from the UMI-ligation and nested PCR reads. Seen here are around 110,000 distinct CDR3 sequences, roughly 36% observed once, and the top ten hold about 0.85%. Sequenced material: central memory CD4+ T cells from blood. This TCR came from a human donor in good health.

The CDR3 loop is CSARRSGKNNEQFF. Here the CDR3 DNA reads TGCAGTGCTAGAAGAAGCGGGAAGAACAATGAGCAGTTCTTC. The chain is built from TRBV20-1 and TRBJ2-1, with TRBD2 matching over 7 bases. This CDR3 contains 14 residues. Germline lookup yields CDR1 DFQATT and CDR2 SNEGSKA (reference sequence). After removal of 2 bases from V and 5 bases from J, the junction contained 6 bases not matched to a gene.